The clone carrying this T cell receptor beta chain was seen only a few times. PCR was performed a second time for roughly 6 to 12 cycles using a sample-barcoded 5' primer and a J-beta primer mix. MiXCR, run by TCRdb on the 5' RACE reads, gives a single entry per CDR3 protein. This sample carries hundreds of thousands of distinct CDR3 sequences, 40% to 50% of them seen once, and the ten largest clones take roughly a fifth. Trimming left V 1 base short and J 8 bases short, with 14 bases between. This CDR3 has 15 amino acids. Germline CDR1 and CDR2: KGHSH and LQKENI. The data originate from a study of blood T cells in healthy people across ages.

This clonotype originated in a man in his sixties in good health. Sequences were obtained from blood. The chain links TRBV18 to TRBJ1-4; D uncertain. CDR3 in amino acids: CASSPLEGTVEKLFF. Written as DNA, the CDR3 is TGTGCCAGCTCACCACTGGAGGGTACGGTGGAAAAACTGTTTTTT.